The next 9 T cell receptor beta chains were all read from a single sample in a study of vaccination and CD4 T cells after COVID-19. Regarding treatment: approximately 11-day PBMC culture with coronavirus spike peptide pools or control peptides (ViraFEST assay). Once obtained from cultured CD4+ T cells, the DNA was sequenced using the Oncomine TCR Beta short-read assay. TCRdb reprocessed the PCR reads via MiXCR and lists one record per CDR3 protein. Of over 15,000 distinct CDR3 sequences in the sample, 45% to 60% were seen once. These receptors have no identified antigens. Sequencing was performed on CD4+ T cells from blood, cultured in vitro, taken after SARS-CoV-2 vaccination. The receptors originated from a human donor who had recovered from COVID-19.

The chain links TRBV20-1 to TRBJ2-7; TRBD2 matches 10 bases. The CDR3 covers 17 residues. V was clipped by 2 bases and J by 3 bases; unmatched bases: 13. CDR1 and CDR2 from the germline V gene are DFQATT and SNEGSKA (reference sequence). For the CDR3, the DNA is TGCAGTGCTAGACGCGCTAGCGGGAGATATATGAGCTACGAGCAGTACTTC. Residues: CSARRASGRYMSYEQYF.

The V and J genes are TRBV7-9 and TRBJ1-5; 9 nucleotides line up with TRBD1. The CDR3 covers 12 residues. The germline V gene has CDR1 SEHNR and CDR2 FQNEAQ (reference sequence). V shed 5 bases and J 11 bases; nucleotides not matched to a gene: 4. The CDR3 region has the DNA TGTGCCAGCAGCCACGGACAGGGGTCCCAGCATTTT. It is translated as CASSHGQGSQHF.

The rearrangement uses TRBV28 and TRBJ1-1; D is perhaps TRBD1 (5 bases). This CDR3 region has 16 residues. The germline gives CDR1 MDHEN, CDR2 SYDVKM. The ends were cut back, 8 bases at V and 1 base at J, with 20 bases in the middle. The CDR3 nucleotides read TGTGCCAGCTCGTCGGGGACCACTAGGGGGAACACTGAAGCTTTCTTT. Translated, it gives CASSSGTTRGNTEAFF.

The V and J genes are TRBV2 and TRBJ1-1; D may be TRBD1 (6 bases). CDR1 SNHLY and CDR2 FYNNEI come from the germline V gene. Deletions cut 5 bases from V and 0 bases from J, with 16 bases between. The CDR3 length is 16 residues. The CDR3 coding sequence is TGTGCCAGCAGTCCACGGACAGTTGCCCTGAACACTGAAGCTTTCTTT. Protein product: CASSPRTVALNTEAFF.

There are a few counts of this clonotype. This sequence joins TRBV6-1 and TRBJ1-5, with 7 bases that match TRBD1. There are 14 residues in the CDR3. V shed 3 bases and J 5 bases; nucleotides not matched to a gene: 4. Germline V CDR1 and CDR2: MNHNS, SASEGT. CDR3: CASSDRGMYQPQHF. CDR3 DNA sequence: TGTGCCAGCAGTGACAGGGGGATGTATCAGCCCCAGCATTTT.

This clonotype came up a few times. The J gene is TRBJ2-1, the V gene TRBV19, with 9 bases lining up with TRBD1. The V gene end was trimmed by 6 bases and the J gene end by 0 bases; junction bases not matched to a gene: 3. CDR3 size: 15 residues. Germline V CDR1 and CDR2: LNHDA, SQIVND (reference sequence). The CDR3 coding sequence is TGTGCCAGTAGGACAGGGGGGAGCTCCTACAATGAGCAGTTCTTC. It translates to CASRTGGSSYNEQFF. The entire variable domain, with the rest obtained from reference TRBV19 and TRBJ2-1, is as follows: DGGITQSPKYLFRKEGQNVTLSCEQNLNHDAMYWYRQDPGQGLRLIYYSQIVNDFQKGDIAEGYSVSREKKESFPLTVTSAQKNPTAFYLCASRTGGSSYNEQFFGPGTRLTVL.

The chain joins TRBV12-3 or TRBV12-4 to TRBJ1-2; D gene ambiguous. Deletions cut 6 bases from V and 0 bases from J, with 14 bases between. This CDR3 is 15 amino acids long. CDR3 nucleotides: TGTGCCAGCAGCCGGGGAGACACAGCTAACTATGGCTACACCTTC. Protein: CASSRGDTANYGYTF.

This clonotype has more than one count but fewer than ten. The chain combines TRBV20-1 with TRBJ1-2, with 8 bases that match TRBD1. This CDR3 comprises 13 residues. After removal of 8 bases from V and 6 bases from J, the junction contained 11 bases not matched to a gene. Germline assignment: CDR1 DFQATT and CDR2 SNEGSKA (reference sequence). DNA for the CDR3: TGCAGTCCTTTCGACAGGGGCAGGGATGGCTACACCTTC. This sequence encodes CSPFDRGRDGYTF.

This sequence joins TRBV7-6 and TRBJ1-1, with D maybe TRBD1 (6 bases). V lost 3 bases to trimming and J lost 1 base, with 9 bases between them. In germline, CDR1 is SGHVS, CDR2 FNYEAQ. The CDR3 has 14 amino acids. In nucleotides, the CDR3 is TGTGCCAGCAGCTTGAAGACAGGGAACACTGAAGCTTTCTTT. Translated: CASSLKTGNTEAFF. Based on the CDR3 plus reference TRBV7-6 and TRBJ1-1, the full variable domain is GAGVSQSPRYKVTKRGQDVALRCDPISGHVSLYWYRQALGQGPEFLTYFNYEAQQDKSGLPNDRFSAERPEGSISTLTIQRTEQRDSAMYRCASSLKTGNTEAFFGQGTRLTVV.